The entry below describes one TCR beta chain. Its cognate antigen is unknown. Germline CDR1 SGHRS, CDR2 YFSETQ. CDR3 length: 14 residues. V lost 6 bases and J lost 4, with 16 bases in between. This specimen belongs to a study of T-cell memory formation after mild COVID-19. The wider study: TCR clusters showed largely donor specificity.

The study, taken as a whole, reports: Researchers report contracting CD4+ clones mostly in CM and EM, with CD8+ clones in EMRA. Day 15 to 85 contracting clones showed balanced CD4/CD8; later expanders leaned CD4+. Cross-reactive memory seemingly joined, as some responding clones were found in pre-infection memory.

TCRdb re-called the 5' RACE reads with MiXCR, one entry per CDR3 protein. Of some 350,000 distinct CDR3 sequences in the sample, about a sixth were seen once. The chain has TRBV5-1 and TRBJ2-5; D unclear. The sample comprised PBMCs or a T cell subset sorted from them (not recorded which). The TCR originated in a man in his late teens or twenties who had mild COVID-19 (a few samples of this study predate the infection). Cell type and time point are not known. Here the CDR3 reads CASNPDSWGETQYF. The CDR3 bases are TGCGCCAGCAACCCTGACTCCTGGGGAGAGACCCAGTACTTC.